The 19 T cell receptor beta chains reported below all come from one sample, sequenced in a study of response to subunit inactivated influenza vaccine. Each CDR3 protein is one row after TCRdb ran MiXCR on the RT-PCR reads. The repertoire holds over 400,000 distinct CDR3 sequences, with 10% to 15% as singletons. The sequenced sample was PBMCs from blood, obtained roughly 6 weeks after vaccination. Receptor source: a man in his fifties who received an inactivated influenza vaccine.

The chain has TRBV9 and TRBJ2-5, with 8 bases aligning to TRBD2. In germline, CDR1 is SGDLS, CDR2 YYNGEE. The CDR3 is 15 amino acids. The junction had 10 bases not matched to a gene; V was cut back by 6 bases and J by 3 bases. CDR3: CASTPPPGGEETQYF. CDR3 in DNA: TGTGCCAGCACCCCACCCCCCGGGGGGGAAGAGACCCAGTACTTC.

This chain links TRBV20-1 with TRBJ1-2; D is ambiguous. With 0 bases removed from V and 1 base from J, the gap between germline ends came to 6 bases. The V gene's germline CDR1 is DFQATT and CDR2 SNEGSKA (reference sequence). This CDR3 is 13 amino acids long. DNA for the CDR3: TGCAGTGCTAGAGAGGGTAGTAACTATGGCTACACCTTC. Residues: CSAREGSNYGYTF.

Only a few counts were recorded for this clonotype. The rearrangement uses TRBV10-3 and TRBJ2-7; 9 nucleotides match TRBD2. Germline trimming cut 2 bases from V and 6 bases from J; bases unmatched to any gene: 11. Germline CDR1 ENHRY, CDR2 SYGVKD. The CDR3 consists of 16 residues. The CDR3, as DNA: TGTGCCATCAGTGAGGCCATAGCGGGAGCCCTAGGCGAGCAGTACTTC. Amino acids: CAISEAIAGALGEQYF.

Ten or more counts support this clonotype. Compared with germline, one end of the junction differs, possibly owing to a read error. Written as DNA, the CDR3 is TGCAGCGCTGAAGAGACTAGCGGGAGGGACAACACCGGGGAGCTGTTTTTT. Amino acids: CSAEETSGRDNTGELFF. This chain joins TRBV29-1 and TRBJ2-2, with 14 bases fitting TRBD2. The germline CDR1 and CDR2 sequences are SQVTM and ANQGSEA. There are 17 residues in the CDR3.

The gene calls are TRBV12-3 or TRBV12-4 and TRBJ2-5, with D possibly being TRBD1 (5 bases). The length of the CDR3 is 14 residues. Trimming removed 5 bases at V and 2 bases at J, with 12 bases between. CDR3 sequence (DNA): TGTGCCAGCAGTCAAGGACACTATCAAGAGACCCAGTACTTC. As protein: CASSQGHYQETQYF.

The V gene is TRBV5-1, the J gene TRBJ1-3; perhaps TRBD1 as D (6 bases). The ends were cut back, 4 bases at V and 0 bases at J, with 11 bases in the middle. The CDR3 has 15 residues. Germline V gene data show CDR1 as SGHRS and CDR2 as YFSETQ. CDR3 bases: TGCGCCAGCAGCAGGGGACAAATCTCTGGAAACACCATATATTTT. Translation: CASSRGQISGNTIYF.

This sequence joins TRBV18 and TRBJ1-1, with a weak D call TRBD1 (6 bases). Trimming took 7 bases from V and 4 from J, leaving 13 bases between them. There are 13 residues in the CDR3. Germline loops: CDR1 KGHSH, CDR2 LQKENI. The CDR3 DNA reads TGTGCCAGCTGTCTGGAGGGGGGCACTGAAGCTTTCTTT. Its translation: CASCLEGGTEAFF.

This clonotype was counted only a few times. The chain has TRBV12-3 or TRBV12-4 and TRBJ2-5; D not resolved. Trimming removed 2 bases from V and 3 bases from J, with 7 bases in between. This CDR3 region has 13 residues. The CDR3 bases are TGTGCCAGCAGTTTACAGGATAAAGAGACCCAGTACTTC. It is translated as CASSLQDKETQYF.

This clonotype was observed at least ten times. The genes are TRBV2 and TRBJ2-1; a possible D gene is TRBD1 (6 bases). Trimming removed 7 bases at V and 7 bases at J, with 17 bases between. Germline lookup yields CDR1 SNHLY and CDR2 FYNNEI. This CDR3 has 14 residues. As DNA, the CDR3 is TGTGCCAGCACTAGGCCCGGGACAATAAATGAGCAGTTCTTC. It encodes CASTRPGTINEQFF.

The chain joins TRBV27 to TRBJ1-4; no reliable D call. Germline V gene sequence: CDR1 MNHEY, CDR2 SMNVEV (reference sequence). This CDR3 is 14 amino acids long. V lost 1 base and J 3 bases, leaving 6 bases between the germline ends. CDR3 in amino acids: CASSLWGPNEKLFF. DNA of the CDR3: TGTGCCAGCAGTTTATGGGGTCCTAATGAAAAACTGTTTTTT.

This clonotype showed up just a few times. The chain couples TRBV19 to TRBJ2-7; D might be TRBD2 (6 bases). V was cut by 8 bases and J by 0 bases, with 11 bases left in between. Germline values: CDR1 LNHDA, CDR2 SQIVND (reference sequence). CDR3 length equals 13 residues. CDR3 sequence reads: CASAPGDSYEQYF. Here the CDR3 DNA reads TGTGCCAGTGCCCCGGGGGACTCCTACGAGCAGTACTTC.

The chain has TRBV10-3 and TRBJ1-5, with unresolved D. The CDR3 is made up of 14 amino acids. Trimming took 2 bases from V and 0 from J, leaving 5 bases between them. Germline lookup yields CDR1 ENHRY and CDR2 SYGVKD. CDR3 sequence (DNA): TGTGCCATCAGTGAGGCCGTTAGCAATCAGCCCCAGCATTTT. Translated, it gives CAISEAVSNQPQHF.

The CDR3 sequence is CASCRGQGGELFF. The DNA of the CDR3 is TGTGCCAGCTGCAGGGGGCAAGGCGGGGAGCTGTTTTTT. The J gene is TRBJ2-2, the V gene TRBV12-3 or TRBV12-4; 8 bases are a match to TRBD1. The J segment lost 7 bases and the V segment lost 8 bases, leaving 6 bases of the junction unmatched. CDR3 length: 13 residues.

The chain is built from TRBV12-3 or TRBV12-4 and TRBJ1-2; 7 nucleotides align to TRBD1. The CDR3 contains 16 residues. Germline trimming cut 7 bases from V and 4 bases from J; bases unmatched to any gene: 15. The CDR3 nucleotides read TGTGCCAGCACCCCCCCAGGGACAGTAGTATCCTATGGCTACACCTTC. This codes for CASTPPGTVVSYGYTF.

This clonotype came up a few times. The gene calls are TRBV5-1 and TRBJ2-7; TRBD1 aligns across 11 bases. Germline V CDR1 and CDR2: SGHRS, YFSETQ. With 1 base clipped from V and 2 bases from J, the junction kept 8 bases outside the gene matches. The CDR3 has 17 residues. The CDR3 sequence: CASSLIPGQGGTYEQYF. The CDR3 DNA reads TGCGCCAGCAGCTTGATACCGGGACAGGGGGGAACCTACGAGCAGTACTTC. The full variable domain, in which reference TRBV5-1 and TRBJ2-7 provide the parts outside the CDR3, is KAGVTQTPRYLIKTRGQQVTLSCSPISGHRSVSWYQQTPGQGLQFLFEYFSETQRNKGNFPGRFSGRQFSNSRSEMNVSTLELGDSALYLCASSLIPGQGGTYEQYFGPGTRLTVT.

The V and J genes are TRBV15 and TRBJ2-5; TRBD2 aligns across 7 bases. The CDR3 is 14 residues long. Germline CDR1 LNHNV, CDR2 YYDKDF (reference sequence). V lost 1 base and J lost 1; bases outside the gene matches: 0. CDR3 DNA sequence: TGTGCCACCAGCAGAGGGGGGGGCCAAGAGACCCAGTACTTC. Translation: CATSRGGGQETQYF.

The chain recombines TRBV27 with TRBJ2-3; a possible D gene is TRBD2 (5 bases). Germline CDR1 and CDR2: MNHEY and SMNVEV (reference sequence). CDR3 size: 14 residues. Trimming stripped 5 bases from V and 2 bases from J, with 11 bases between. In nucleotides, the CDR3 is TGTGCCAGCAGTGTCCTCGGGAACACAGATACGCAGTATTTT. Translation: CASSVLGNTDTQYF.

V is TRBV25-1 and J is TRBJ2-1; D uncertain. From germline, CDR1 is MGHDK and CDR2 SYGVNS. The germline V and J ends were trimmed by 1 base and 4 bases, with 8 bases remaining between them. The CDR3 contains 14 residues. The DNA for the CDR3 is TGTGCCAGCAGTGAATTGCCGGGTTACAATGAGCAGTTCTTC. It yields the protein CASSELPGYNEQFF.

The chain couples TRBV6-2 or TRBV6-3 to TRBJ1-5, with unresolved D. Trimming removed 3 bases from V and 5 bases from J, with 11 bases in between. Germline V gene sequence: CDR1 MNHEY, CDR2 SVGEGT. The length of the CDR3 is 14 residues. CDR3: CASSYHRMYQPQHF. The DNA for the CDR3 is TGTGCCAGCAGTTATCACCGTATGTATCAGCCCCAGCATTTT.